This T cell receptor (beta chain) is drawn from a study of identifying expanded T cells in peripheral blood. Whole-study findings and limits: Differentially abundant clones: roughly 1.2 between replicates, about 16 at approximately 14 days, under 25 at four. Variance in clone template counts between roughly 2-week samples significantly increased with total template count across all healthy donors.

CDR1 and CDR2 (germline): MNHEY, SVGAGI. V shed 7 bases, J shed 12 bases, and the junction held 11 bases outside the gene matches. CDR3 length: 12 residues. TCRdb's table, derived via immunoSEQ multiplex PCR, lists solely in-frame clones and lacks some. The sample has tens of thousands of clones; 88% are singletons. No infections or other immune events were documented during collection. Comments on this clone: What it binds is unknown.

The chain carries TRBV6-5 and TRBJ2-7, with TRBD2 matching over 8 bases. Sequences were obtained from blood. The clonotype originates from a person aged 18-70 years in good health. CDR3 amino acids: CASIPAGGGPYF. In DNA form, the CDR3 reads TGTGCCAGCATCCCGGCGGGGGGTGGCCCGTACTTC.